The 25 T cell receptor beta chains below all came from one sample that was sequenced in a study of cytomegalovirus exposure and HLA in healthy donors. Primers: 60 Vbeta forward and 13 Jbeta reverse. The protocol was immunoSEQ multiplex PCR, while the TCRdb copy is restricted to in-frame clones and leaves out a portion. The table lists about 180,000 clones, roughly 80% of them singletons. The sequencing sample was made of PBMCs. These receptors were obtained from a boy aged 2 to 9 in good health and CMV-seronegative.

This clone has only a few counts. The CDR3 DNA sequence: TGTGCCAGCAGAGCGGGGACTGAAGCTTTCTTT. Amino acids: CASRAGTEAFF. The chain employs TRBV2 and TRBJ1-1; the D is unclear. The CDR3 sequence is 11 residues long. Germline CDR1 is SNHLY and CDR2 is FYNNEI. Trimming removed 6 bases at V and 5 bases at J, with 7 bases between.

This chain joins TRBV5-1 and TRBJ1-3, with D maybe TRBD1 (5 bases). In germline, CDR1 is SGHRS, CDR2 YFSETQ. CDR3 size: 14 residues. Trimming stripped 7 bases from V and 2 bases from J, with 13 bases between. Here the CDR3 DNA reads TGCGCCAGCCGATATTGGGGGGCTGGAAACACCATATATTTT. The encoded protein is CASRYWGAGNTIYF.

J is TRBJ2-7 and V is TRBV2; possibly TRBD2 for D (6 bases). V shed 7 bases and J shed 1 base, with 11 bases lying between them. This CDR3 contains 13 residues. From germline, CDR1 is SNHLY and CDR2 FYNNEI. CDR3 sequence reads: CASMGEVSYEQYF. CDR3 DNA sequence: TGTGCCAGCATGGGGGAGGTATCCTACGAGCAGTACTTC.

This clone was seen only a few times. This chain links TRBV6-4 with TRBJ2-7; 10 nucleotides agree with TRBD1. V lost 2 bases to trimming and J lost 3 bases; unmatched junction nucleotides: 13. CDR1 is MRHNA and CDR2 is SNTAGT in the germline V gene. The CDR3 totals 18 residues. The CDR3 bases are TGTGCCAGCAGTGACCAAACCGGGACAGGGGTTGGGGGCTACGAGCAGTACTTC. This gives the protein CASSDQTGTGVGGYEQYF.

The chain has TRBV15 and TRBJ1-5, with 8 positions matching TRBD1. CDR1 and CDR2 from the germline V gene are LNHNV and YYDKDF (reference sequence). This CDR3 comprises 16 residues. V lost 0 bases, J lost 4 bases, and 5 bases stayed unmatched. The CDR3 DNA reads as TGTGCCACCAGCAGAGACAGGGGGCGAAGGAATCAGCCCCAGCATTTT. It yields the protein CATSRDRGRRNQPQHF.

The rearrangement joins TRBV6-5 to TRBJ1-1, with 8 bases matching TRBD1. Germline CDR1 reads MNHEY; CDR2 reads SVGAGI. Trimming took 4 bases from V and 3 from J; bases not matched to a gene: 7. The CDR3 is 15 amino acids. CDR3 DNA: TGTGCCAGCAGTTCGGCCTCGACAGGGGACACTGAAGCTTTCTTT. As protein: CASSSASTGDTEAFF.

V is TRBV5-1 and J is TRBJ2-4, with 9 positions matching TRBD2. This CDR3 is 17 amino acids long. The germline V gene encodes CDR1 SGHRS and CDR2 YFSETQ. V trimming: 3 bases; J trimming: 4 bases; junction bases outside the gene matches: 11. CDR3 in amino acids: CASSSFLTSGRKNIQYF. The CDR3 nucleotides read TGCGCCAGCAGCTCCTTCCTGACTAGCGGCCGTAAAAACATTCAGTACTTC.

The chain links TRBV7-8 to TRBJ2-7, with D perhaps matching TRBD1 (6 bases). Germline values: CDR1 SGHVS, CDR2 FQNEAQ. The CDR3 covers 17 residues. V was pared by 7 bases and J by 0 bases, with 22 bases between. CDR3 protein: CASMVTGSYKSSYEQYF. Written as DNA, the CDR3 is TGTGCCAGCATGGTGACAGGATCATATAAATCCTCCTACGAGCAGTACTTC.

The chain uses TRBV5-4 and TRBJ2-6; the D gene is possibly TRBD2 (6 bases). The CDR3 is 17 amino acids. The germline CDR1 and CDR2 sequences are SGHNT and YYREEE (reference sequence). V lost 4 bases to trimming and J lost 0 bases, with 14 bases between them. CDR3 nucleotide sequence: TGTGCCAGCAGCCCGCGGGGACGACTCTCTGGGGCCAACGTCCTGACTTTC. Protein product: CASSPRGRLSGANVLTF.

Only one count was recorded for this clone. This rearrangement joins TRBV29-1 to TRBJ1-3; 8 nucleotides match TRBD1. With V trimmed by 7 bases and J by 0 bases, 5 bases remained unmatched. The germline CDR1 and CDR2 sequences are SQVTM and ANQGSEA. The CDR3 is 14 amino acids. Here the CDR3 DNA reads TGCAGCGCGACAGGGGAAGGCTCTGGAAACACCATATATTTT. Translation gives CSATGEGSGNTIYF.

This chain links TRBV18 with TRBJ1-1; tentative D call: TRBD1 (5 bases). The CDR3 is 15 amino acids. Per germline, CDR1 KGHSH and CDR2 LQKENI. V was pared by 3 bases and J by 3 bases, with 14 bases between. CDR3 region: CASSPTALGHTEAFF. In DNA form, the CDR3 reads TGTGCCAGCTCACCGACAGCGTTAGGACACACTGAAGCTTTCTTT.

V usage is TRBV18 and J usage is TRBJ2-5; TRBD1 matches 8 bases. Germline loops: CDR1 KGHSH, CDR2 LQKENI. The CDR3 has 15 residues. With V trimmed by 6 bases and J by 3 bases, 9 bases remained unmatched. CDR3 amino acids: CASSDQTGVEETQYF. The CDR3, as DNA: TGTGCCAGCTCCGACCAGACAGGGGTGGAAGAGACCCAGTACTTC.

This clone was observed a single time. V and J are TRBV29-1 and TRBJ2-3; the match to TRBD2 covers 8 bases. CDR1 is SQVTM and CDR2 is ANQGSEA in the germline V gene. The CDR3 contains 18 residues. V was clipped by 2 bases and J by 0 bases; unmatched bases: 13. CDR3 DNA: TGCAGCGTTGAACCGTCGAGAGTTCTAGCGGGTAGCACAGATACGCAGTATTTT. It encodes CSVEPSRVLAGSTDTQYF.

This clone was recorded a few times. V is TRBV2 and J is TRBJ2-7, with 7 bases aligning to TRBD1. CDR3 length equals 13 residues. J was trimmed by 2 bases and V by 7 bases; bases with no gene match: 5. Germline V CDR1 and CDR2: SNHLY, FYNNEI. CDR3 sequence reads: CASTTGSPYEQYF. CDR3 coding DNA: TGTGCCAGCACGACAGGGAGTCCCTACGAGCAGTACTTC.

This chain uses TRBV27 with TRBJ2-2, with 8 bases identical to TRBD2. V lost 4 bases, J lost 7 bases, and 2 bases stayed unmatched. This CDR3 is built from 13 residues. Germline V gene data show CDR1 as MNHEY and CDR2 as SMNVEV (reference sequence). The CDR3 DNA reads TGTGCCAGCAGTTGGCGGGAGGACGGGGAGCTGTTTTTT. Translation gives CASSWREDGELFF.

This clone came up a few times. The rearrangement links TRBV18 to TRBJ2-1; 10 bases agree with TRBD2. Unmatched junction bases numbered 5, after V lost 0 bases and J lost 6 bases. From germline, CDR1 is KGHSH and CDR2 LQKENI. The CDR3 is 16 residues long. Here the CDR3 DNA reads TGTGCCAGCTCACCACCGGTGACTAGCGGGTCCAATGAGCAGTTCTTC. It specifies CASSPPVTSGSNEQFF.

Written as DNA, the CDR3 is TGTGCCAGCAGTCCAACGGGGGGGGTTAATGAAAAACTGTTTTTT. Its protein is CASSPTGGVNEKLFF. The rearrangement joins TRBV5-4 to TRBJ1-4; tentative D call: TRBD1 (5 bases). The CDR3 loop spans 15 amino acids. Germline V lookup: CDR1 SGHNT, CDR2 YYREEE (reference sequence). Trimming stripped 5 bases from V and 4 bases from J, with 15 bases between.

This clone was seen a single time. The CDR3 loop is CASSFLYEQYF. The CDR3 bases are TGTGCCAGCAGTTTTCTATACGAGCAGTACTTC. The chain is built from TRBV28 and TRBJ2-7, with D unresolved. V lost 3 bases to trimming and J lost 4 bases, with 4 bases between them. Germline assignment: CDR1 MDHEN and CDR2 SYDVKM. The CDR3 is 11 amino acids.

With respect to this clone: At the DNA level, this CDR3 is encoded by other sequences in the same sample as well. The V call is TRBV19, the J call TRBJ2-1, with 12 bases aligning to TRBD2. Germline V lookup: CDR1 LNHDA, CDR2 SQIVND (reference sequence). The CDR3 is made up of 15 amino acids. Trimming cost V 5 bases and J 6 bases; bases outside gene matches: 5. Written as DNA, the CDR3 is TGTGCCAGTAGTCCCGGGACTAGCGGGTTCAATGAGCAGTTCTTC. Translation: CASSPGTSGFNEQFF.

The V call is TRBV5-5, the J call TRBJ1-2; no reliable D call. This CDR3 spans 13 amino acids. With 4 bases removed from V and 6 bases from J, the gap between germline ends came to 13 bases. CDR1 and CDR2 from the germline V gene are SGHKS and YYEKEE (reference sequence). CDR3: CASSLLLFDGYTF. The CDR3 nucleotides are TGTGCCAGCAGCCTACTGCTGTTCGATGGCTACACCTTC.

The chain couples TRBV28 to TRBJ1-2, with 7 bases that match TRBD1. This CDR3 comprises 18 residues. Germline CDR1 and CDR2: MDHEN and SYDVKM. V gave up 5 bases and J gave up 7 bases; unmatched junction bases: 22. The CDR3: CASSRARIRDSFYGGYTF. DNA of the CDR3: TGTGCCAGCAGTCGCGCTCGGATACGGGACAGTTTCTATGGTGGCTACACCTTC.

The chain recombines TRBV5-4 with TRBJ1-1; D remains ambiguous. Trimming pared 4 bases from V and 4 bases from J, leaving 20 bases between. Germline V gene data show CDR1 as SGHNT and CDR2 as YYREEE (reference sequence). The CDR3 loop spans 16 amino acids. The CDR3 loop reads CASSQEPPSLSTEAFF. In nucleotides, the CDR3 is TGTGCCAGCAGCCAGGAACCCCCCAGTTTGAGCACTGAAGCTTTCTTT.

The gene calls are TRBV27 and TRBJ2-1; 7 bases fit TRBD1. There are 15 residues in the CDR3. Germline CDR1 MNHEY, CDR2 SMNVEV (reference sequence). V trimming: 4 bases; J trimming: 2 bases; junction bases outside the gene matches: 5. The CDR3 coding sequence is TGTGCCAGCAGTTGGCGACAGGGCCCCTACAATGAGCAGTTCTTC. Residues: CASSWRQGPYNEQFF.

The chain combines TRBV5-1 with TRBJ1-1; D ambiguous. Germline V gene lookup returns CDR1 SGHRS and CDR2 YFSETQ. There are 13 residues in the CDR3. V was shortened by 4 bases and J by 3 bases, with 10 bases between the two germline ends. In DNA form, the CDR3 reads TGCGCCAGCAGCGTGCAGGAAGACACTGAAGCTTTCTTT. It yields the protein CASSVQEDTEAFF. The whole variable domain, filled in from reference TRBV5-1 and TRBJ1-1, reads KAGVTQTPRYLIKTRGQQVTLSCSPISGHRSVSWYQQTPGQGLQFLFEYFSETQRNKGNFPGRFSGRQFSNSRSEMNVSTLELGDSALYLCASSVQEDTEAFFGQGTRLTVV.

The chain has TRBV7-9 and TRBJ1-1, with TRBD1 as a possible D gene (6 bases). The CDR3 has 15 residues. Trimming stripped 0 bases from V and 3 bases from J, with 11 bases between. In germline, CDR1 is SEHNR, CDR2 FQNEAQ (reference sequence). CDR3 sequence: CASSLAVTGDTEAFF. In DNA form, the CDR3 reads TGTGCCAGCAGCTTAGCTGTGACAGGCGACACTGAAGCTTTCTTT.